A single TCR beta chain is shown here with its context. Its antigen is unknown. These data belong to a study of T cell repertoires in cytomegalovirus infection. As for the study in general: Evidence of both CMV infection and a matching HLA type came from public TCR beta signatures.

TCRdb passed the reads through MiXCR, listing each CDR3 protein once. The sample contains approximately 350,000 distinct CDR3 sequences, about 35% of which appear only once. Germline CDR1 is ENHRY and CDR2 is SYGVKD. The CDR3 consists of 15 residues. Trimming pared 5 bases from V and 5 bases from J, leaving 19 bases between. The sequenced sample was cultured PBMCs, obtained from culture after CMV antigen stimulation. The TCR was taken from a human donor in good health (CMV status not recorded). Some clones in this sample may be carry-over from other donors' samples. The J gene is TRBJ2-7, the V gene TRBV10-3; D may be TRBD1 or TRBD2 (6 bases each). The CDR3 loop reads CAISLKGGLTDEQYF. The CDR3 DNA follows: TGTGCCATCAGTTTAAAGGGGGGTCTCACGGACGAGCAGTACTTC.